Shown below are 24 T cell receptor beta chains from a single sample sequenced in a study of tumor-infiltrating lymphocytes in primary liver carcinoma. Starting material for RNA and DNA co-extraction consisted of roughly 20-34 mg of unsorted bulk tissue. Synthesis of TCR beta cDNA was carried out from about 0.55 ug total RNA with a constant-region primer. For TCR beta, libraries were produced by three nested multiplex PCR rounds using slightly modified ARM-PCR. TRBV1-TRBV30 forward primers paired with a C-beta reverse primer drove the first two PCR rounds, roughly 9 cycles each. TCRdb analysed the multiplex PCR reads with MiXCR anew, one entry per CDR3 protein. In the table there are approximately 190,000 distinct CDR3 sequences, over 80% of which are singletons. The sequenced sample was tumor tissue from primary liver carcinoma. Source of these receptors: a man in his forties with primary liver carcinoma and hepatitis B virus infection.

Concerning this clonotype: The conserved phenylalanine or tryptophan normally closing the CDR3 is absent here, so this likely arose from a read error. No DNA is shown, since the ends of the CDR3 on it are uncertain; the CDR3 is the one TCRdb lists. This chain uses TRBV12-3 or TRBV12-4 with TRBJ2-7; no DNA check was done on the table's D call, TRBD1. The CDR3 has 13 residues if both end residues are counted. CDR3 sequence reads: CASKGGIRYEQYY.

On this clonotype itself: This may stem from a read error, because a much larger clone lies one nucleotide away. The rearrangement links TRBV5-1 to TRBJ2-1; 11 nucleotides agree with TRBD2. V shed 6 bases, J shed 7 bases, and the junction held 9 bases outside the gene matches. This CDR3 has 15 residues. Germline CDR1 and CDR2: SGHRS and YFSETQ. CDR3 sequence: CASTLWASGRNEQFF. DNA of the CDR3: TGCGCCAGCACCCTGTGGGCTAGCGGGAGGAATGAGCAGTTCTTC.

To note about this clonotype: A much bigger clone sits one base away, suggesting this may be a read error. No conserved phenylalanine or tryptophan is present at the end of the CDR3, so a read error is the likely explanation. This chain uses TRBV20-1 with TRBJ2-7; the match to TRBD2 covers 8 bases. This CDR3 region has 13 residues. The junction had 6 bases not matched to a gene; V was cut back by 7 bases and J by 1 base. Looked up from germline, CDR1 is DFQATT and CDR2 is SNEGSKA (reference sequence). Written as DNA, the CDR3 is TGCAGTGTCTACGGGAGGGGGTCCTACGAGCAGTACTCC. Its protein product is CSVYGRGSYEQYS.

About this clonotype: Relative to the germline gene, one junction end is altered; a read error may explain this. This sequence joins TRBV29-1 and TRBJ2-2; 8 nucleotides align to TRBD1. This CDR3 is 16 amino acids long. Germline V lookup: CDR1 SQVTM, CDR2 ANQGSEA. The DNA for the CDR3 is TGCAGCCTTCCGAGTCCAGGGGGCGCGAACACCTGGGAGCTGTTTTTT. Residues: CSLPSPGGANTWELFF.

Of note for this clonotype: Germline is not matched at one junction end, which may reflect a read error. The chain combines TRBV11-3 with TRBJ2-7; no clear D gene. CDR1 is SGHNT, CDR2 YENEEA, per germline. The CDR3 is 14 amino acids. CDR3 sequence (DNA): TGTGCCAGCAACTTACGAGTGAGCACCTACGAGCAGTACTTC. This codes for CASNLRVSTYEQYF.

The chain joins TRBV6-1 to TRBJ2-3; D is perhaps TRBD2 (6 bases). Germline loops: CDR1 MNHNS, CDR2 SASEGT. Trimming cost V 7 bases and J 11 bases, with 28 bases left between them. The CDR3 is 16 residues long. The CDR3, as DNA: TGTGCCAGCACCGCCCAGCGGGCGGCTAGCACAGACATGCAGTATTTT. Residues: CASTAQRAASTDMQYF.

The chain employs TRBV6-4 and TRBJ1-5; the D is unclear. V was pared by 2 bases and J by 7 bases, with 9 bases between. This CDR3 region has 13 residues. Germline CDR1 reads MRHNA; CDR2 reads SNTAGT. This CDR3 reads CASSDRDGQPQHF. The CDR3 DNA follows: TGTGCCAGCAGTGACAGGGATGGACAGCCCCAGCATTTT.

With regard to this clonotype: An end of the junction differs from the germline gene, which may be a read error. CDR3 bases: TGCGCTAACAGCTTATCCCTACTAGCGGGAGGTTTTAATGAGCAGTTATTC. Its translation is CANSLSLLAGGFNEQLF. This chain connects TRBV5-1 to TRBJ2-1; TRBD2 matches at 12 bases. CDR3 length: 17 amino acids. The germline gives CDR1 SGHRS, CDR2 YFSETQ.

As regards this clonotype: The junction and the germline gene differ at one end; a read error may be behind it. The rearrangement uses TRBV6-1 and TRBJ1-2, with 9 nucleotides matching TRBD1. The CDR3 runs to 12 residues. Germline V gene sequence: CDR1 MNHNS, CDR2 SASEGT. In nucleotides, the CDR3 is TGTGCCAGCAGTGAAGACAGGGGGCGGAACAGCTTC. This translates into CASSEDRGRNSF.

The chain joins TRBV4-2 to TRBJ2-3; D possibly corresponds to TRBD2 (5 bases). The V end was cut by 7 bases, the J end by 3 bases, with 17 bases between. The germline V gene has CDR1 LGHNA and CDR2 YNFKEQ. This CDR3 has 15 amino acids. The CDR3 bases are TGTGCCAGCAACCGAAGGACTGTGGGAACAGATACGCAGTATTTT. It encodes CASNRRTVGTDTQYF.

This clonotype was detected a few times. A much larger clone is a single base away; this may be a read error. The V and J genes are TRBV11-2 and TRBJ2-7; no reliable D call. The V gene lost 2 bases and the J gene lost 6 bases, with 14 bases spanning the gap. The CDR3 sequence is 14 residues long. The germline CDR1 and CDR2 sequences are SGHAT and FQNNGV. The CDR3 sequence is CASSLLVSASEQYF. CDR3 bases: TGTGCCAGCAGCTTACTCGTCAGTGCCTCCGAGCAGTACTTC.

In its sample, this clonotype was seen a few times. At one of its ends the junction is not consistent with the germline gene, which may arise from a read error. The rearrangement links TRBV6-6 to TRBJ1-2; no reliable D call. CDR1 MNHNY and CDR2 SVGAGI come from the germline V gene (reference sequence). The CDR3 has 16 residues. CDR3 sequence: CASSEGPAEGGYGYIF. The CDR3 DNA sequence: TGTGCCAGCAGCGAAGGTCCGGCCGAAGGAGGATATGGCTACATCTTC.

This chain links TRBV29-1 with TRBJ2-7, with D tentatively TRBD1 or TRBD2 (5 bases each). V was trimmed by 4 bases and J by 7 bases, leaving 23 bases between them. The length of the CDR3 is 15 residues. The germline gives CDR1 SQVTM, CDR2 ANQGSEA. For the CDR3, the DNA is TGCAGCGTTGCGAGTGGATGGGGGACGCCCCAGGAGCAGTACTTC. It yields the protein CSVASGWGTPQEQYF.

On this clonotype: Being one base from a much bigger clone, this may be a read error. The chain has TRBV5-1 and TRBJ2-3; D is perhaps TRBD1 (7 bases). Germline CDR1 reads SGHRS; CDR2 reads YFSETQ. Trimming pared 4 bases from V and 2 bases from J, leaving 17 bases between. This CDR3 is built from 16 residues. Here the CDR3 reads CASSVPTGTFTDTQYF. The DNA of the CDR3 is TGCGCCAGCAGCGTTCCGACAGGGACTTTCACAGATACGCAGTATTTT.

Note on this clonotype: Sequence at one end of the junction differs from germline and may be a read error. CDR3 coding DNA: TGCAGCATTGAAGTCATAAATCTGGGCACCCAACAACCTGAAGCTTTCTTT. Its translation: CSIEVINLGTQQPEAFF. The chain links TRBV29-1 to TRBJ1-1, with D unclear. Germline lookup yields CDR1 SQVTM and CDR2 ANQGSEA. There are 17 residues in the CDR3. Filled out from reference TRBV29-1 and TRBJ1-1, the complete variable domain reads SAVISQKPSRDICQRGTSLTIQCQVDSQVTMMFWYRQQPGQSLTLIATANQGSEATYESGFVIDKFPISRPNLTFSTLTVSNMSPEDSSIYLCSIEVINLGTQQPEAFFGQGTRLTVV.

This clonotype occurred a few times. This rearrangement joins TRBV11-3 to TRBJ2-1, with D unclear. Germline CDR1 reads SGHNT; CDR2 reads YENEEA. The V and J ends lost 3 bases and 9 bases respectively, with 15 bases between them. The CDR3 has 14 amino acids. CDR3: CASSLVTGSGEQFF. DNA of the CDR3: TGTGCCAGCAGCTTGGTAACGGGTTCAGGTGAGCAGTTCTTC.

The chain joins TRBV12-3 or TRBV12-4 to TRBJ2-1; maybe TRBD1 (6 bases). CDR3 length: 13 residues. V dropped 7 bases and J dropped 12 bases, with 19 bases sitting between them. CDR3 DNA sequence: TGTGCCAGCAATCTCGGACAGAACAGTGGGCAGTTCTTC. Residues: CASNLGQNSGQFF.

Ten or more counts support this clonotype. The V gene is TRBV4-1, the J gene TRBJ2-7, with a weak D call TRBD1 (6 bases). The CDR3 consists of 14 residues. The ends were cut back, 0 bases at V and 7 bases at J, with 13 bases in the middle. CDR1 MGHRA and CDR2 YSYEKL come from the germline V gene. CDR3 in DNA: TGCGCCAGCAGCCAAGATAGGGACAAGGAGGAGCAGTACTTC. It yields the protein CASSQDRDKEEQYF.

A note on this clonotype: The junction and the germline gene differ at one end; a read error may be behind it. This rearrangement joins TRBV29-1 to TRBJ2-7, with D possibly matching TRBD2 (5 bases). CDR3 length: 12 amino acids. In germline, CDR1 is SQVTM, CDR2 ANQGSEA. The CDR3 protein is CNAGWGIHEQCF. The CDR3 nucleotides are TGCAACGCGGGTTGGGGTATTCACGAGCAGTGCTTC.

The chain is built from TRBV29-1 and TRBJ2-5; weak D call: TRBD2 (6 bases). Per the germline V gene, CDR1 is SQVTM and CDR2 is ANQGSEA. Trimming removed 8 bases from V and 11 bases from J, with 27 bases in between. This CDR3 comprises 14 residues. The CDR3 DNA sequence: TGCAGCTGCCACGTCTGGGCGGGGCAAGATACTCAGTACTTC. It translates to CSCHVWAGQDTQYF.

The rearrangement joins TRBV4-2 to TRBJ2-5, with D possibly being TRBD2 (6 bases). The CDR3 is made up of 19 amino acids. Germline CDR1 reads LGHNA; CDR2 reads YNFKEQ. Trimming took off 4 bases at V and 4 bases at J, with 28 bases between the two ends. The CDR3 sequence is CASSPGWASLATFGETQYF. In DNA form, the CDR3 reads TGTGCCAGCAGCCCCGGTTGGGCTAGCCTAGCGACCTTTGGAGAGACCCAGTACTTC.

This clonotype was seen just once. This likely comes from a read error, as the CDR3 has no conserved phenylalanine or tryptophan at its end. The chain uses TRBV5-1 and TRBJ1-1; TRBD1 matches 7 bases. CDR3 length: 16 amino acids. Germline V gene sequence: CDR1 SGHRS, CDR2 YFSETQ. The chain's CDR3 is CASTLTSGGANTEAFI. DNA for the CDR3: TGCGCCAGCACCTTGACGTCAGGGGGGGCGAACACTGAAGCTTTCATT.

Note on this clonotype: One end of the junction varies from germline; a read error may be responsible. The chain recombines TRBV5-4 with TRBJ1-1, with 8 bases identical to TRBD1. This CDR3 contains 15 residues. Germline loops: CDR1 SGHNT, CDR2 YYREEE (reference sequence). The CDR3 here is CASNFSTGVYTEAFF. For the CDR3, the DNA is TGTGCGAGCAACTTCTCGACAGGGGTCTACACTGAAGCTTTCTTT.

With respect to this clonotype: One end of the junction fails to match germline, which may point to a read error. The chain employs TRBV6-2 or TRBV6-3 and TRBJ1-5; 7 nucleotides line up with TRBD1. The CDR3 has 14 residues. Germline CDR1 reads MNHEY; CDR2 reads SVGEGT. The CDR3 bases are TGTGCCAGCAGTTCCCGCAGGGGGGGTCAGCCCCAACATTTT. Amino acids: CASSSRRGGQPQHF.